Following are 22 T cell receptor beta chains from one sample sequenced in a study of T cell changes during pregnancy in multiple sclerosis. The data were produced by immunoSEQ multiplex PCR, yet TCRdb's version contains in-frame clones alone and is incomplete. The repertoire includes 84,000 or so clones, about 95% of them detected once, and 2% to 3% sits in the top ten. Sequencing used peripheral blood, obtained in the third trimester of pregnancy. The receptors were sampled from a female donor with multiple sclerosis, enrolled in a pregnancy study.

The chain uses TRBV9 and TRBJ2-2, with 9 bases identical to TRBD1. The germline V gene encodes CDR1 SGDLS and CDR2 YYNGEE. The J segment lost 5 bases and the V segment lost 0 bases, leaving 5 bases of the junction unmatched. CDR3 length: 16 residues. CDR3 residues: CASSVVGTGLTGELFF. DNA for the CDR3: TGTGCCAGCAGCGTAGTGGGGACAGGGCTGACCGGGGAGCTGTTTTTT.

The J gene is TRBJ1-4, the V gene TRBV7-8, with 10 bases fitting TRBD1. The CDR3 totals 17 residues. Germline CDR1 and CDR2: SGHVS and FQNEAQ. The trim removed 2 bases at V and 7 bases at J, leaving 10 bases unmatched. As DNA, the CDR3 is TGTGCCAGCAGCTTATCCCGGACAGGGGGGAGGAGTGAAAAACTGTTTTTT. Protein product: CASSLSRTGGRSEKLFF. The whole variable domain, filled in from reference TRBV7-8 and TRBJ1-4, reads GAGVSQSPRYKVAKRGQDVALRCDPISGHVSLFWYQQALGQGPEFLTYFQNEAQLDKSGLPSDRFFAERPEGSVSTLKIQRTQQEDSAVYLCASSLSRTGGRSEKLFFGSGTQLSVL.

In its sample, this clone ranks as medium-sized. The V gene is TRBV2, the J gene TRBJ2-7, with D maybe TRBD1 (5 bases). The CDR3 runs 16 residues. CDR1 is SNHLY and CDR2 is FYNNEI in the germline V gene. Trimming cost V 5 bases and J 0 bases, with 17 bases left between them. CDR3 in amino acids: CASSSLYSQGSYEQYF. CDR3 DNA: TGTGCCAGCAGTTCCCTTTACAGTCAGGGCTCCTACGAGCAGTACTTC.

The CDR3 spells CASSLDAEPQHF. In DNA form, the CDR3 reads TGTGCCAGCAGCTTGGATGCGGAGCCCCAGCATTTT. The chain is built from TRBV5-4 and TRBJ1-5; D is uncertain. V lost 0 bases and J lost 8, with 6 bases in between. From germline, CDR1 is SGHNT and CDR2 YYREEE (reference sequence). This CDR3 is built from 12 residues.

The rearrangement links TRBV2 to TRBJ1-1; 7 nucleotides line up with TRBD1. The germline V gene encodes CDR1 SNHLY and CDR2 FYNNEI. CDR3 length equals 15 residues. Trimming removed 0 bases from V and 5 bases from J; junction bases left unmatched: 6. CDR3 bases: TGTGCCAGCAGTGAAGCGGACAGGTGGGTTACTGAAGCTTTCTTT. Encoded protein: CASSEADRWVTEAFF.

This chain links TRBV5-5 with TRBJ2-1; D is possibly TRBD2 (6 bases). V was trimmed by 3 bases and J by 6 bases, leaving 13 bases between them. The CDR3 contains 14 residues. CDR1 and CDR2 (germline): SGHKS, YYEKEE (reference sequence). The CDR3 loop is CASSSGGVSNEQFF. The CDR3 nucleotides are TGTGCCAGCAGCTCCGGAGGGGTTTCCAATGAGCAGTTCTTC. Together with reference TRBV5-5 and TRBJ2-1, the CDR3 gives the full variable domain: DAGVTQSPTHLIKTRGQQVTLRCSPISGHKSVSWYQQVLGQGPQFIFQYYEKEERGRGNFPDRFSARQFPNYSSELNVNALLLGDSALYLCASSSGGVSNEQFFGPGTRLTVL.

This clone was recorded once. This sequence joins TRBV6-4 and TRBJ2-2; 7 bases align to TRBD2. Germline-derived CDR1 and CDR2 are MRHNA and SNTAGT. This CDR3 is built from 15 residues. V lost 2 bases, J lost 0 bases, and 0 bases stayed unmatched. The CDR3 region has the DNA TGTGCCAGCAGTGACGGACTAGCGAACACCGGGGAGCTGTTTTTT. Translating gives CASSDGLANTGELFF.

This CDR3 is CASSRTGQGTEAFF. Written as DNA, the CDR3 is TGTGCCAGCAGCAGGACAGGGCAGGGCACTGAAGCTTTCTTT. V is TRBV7-3 and J is TRBJ1-1, with 8 positions matching TRBD1. V trimming: 5 bases; J trimming: 4 bases; junction bases outside the gene matches: 6. The CDR3 has 14 amino acids. Per the germline V gene, CDR1 is SGHTA and CDR2 is FQGTGA.

J is TRBJ2-7 and V is TRBV27; 10 positions agree with TRBD1. Germline loops: CDR1 MNHEY, CDR2 SMNVEV (reference sequence). V gave up 1 base and J gave up 5 bases; unmatched junction bases: 8. The CDR3 sequence is 16 residues long. The CDR3 spells CASSLLQGQGPNEQYF. The CDR3 coding sequence is TGTGCCAGCAGTTTATTACAGGGACAGGGGCCGAACGAGCAGTACTTC.

This chain joins TRBV30 and TRBJ2-1, with a weak D call TRBD1 (6 bases). The CDR3 length is 11 residues. V lost 4 bases and J lost 10, with 11 bases in between. The germline gives CDR1 GTSNPN, CDR2 SVGIG (reference sequence). The CDR3 DNA reads as TGTGCCTGGACCGACAGGAGCGAGCAGTTCTTC. Translating it yields CAWTDRSEQFF. The variable domain in full, with the rest retrieved from reference TRBV30 and TRBJ2-1, is SQTIHQWPATLVQPVGSPLSLECTVEGTSNPNLYWYRQAAGRGLQLLFYSVGIGQISSEVPQNLSASRPQDRQFILSSKKLLLSDSGFYLCAWTDRSEQFFGPGTRLTVL.

V and J are TRBV7-3 and TRBJ2-5; no definite D call. Germline V gene lookup returns CDR1 SGHTA and CDR2 FQGTGA. Trimming removed 2 bases at V and 3 bases at J, with 7 bases between. The CDR3 is 13 residues long. Here the CDR3 reads CASSLRQKETQYF. The CDR3 DNA reads as TGTGCCAGCAGCTTACGTCAGAAAGAGACCCAGTACTTC.

The chain joins TRBV4-1 to TRBJ1-2, with 10 bases lining up with TRBD1. The CDR3 runs 15 residues. Germline V CDR1 and CDR2: MGHRA, YSYEKL. V lost 0 bases and J lost 7; bases outside the gene matches: 5. The CDR3 sequence: CASSQDSGTGVGYTF. The CDR3 nucleotides read TGCGCCAGCAGCCAAGACTCCGGGACAGGGGTTGGCTACACCTTC.

This rearrangement joins TRBV18 to TRBJ2-5, with a weak D call TRBD2 (5 bases). CDR1 is KGHSH, CDR2 LQKENI, per germline. This CDR3 comprises 13 residues. V lost 3 bases to trimming and J lost 1 base, with 6 bases between them. As DNA, the CDR3 is TGTGCCAGCTCACCTGGGAGCCAAGAGACCCAGTACTTC. It specifies CASSPGSQETQYF.

The chain combines TRBV18 with TRBJ2-7; 7 bases line up with TRBD1. V shed 3 bases and J 2 bases; nucleotides not matched to a gene: 1. The germline V gene has CDR1 KGHSH and CDR2 LQKENI. The CDR3 is made up of 13 amino acids. CDR3 nucleotide sequence: TGTGCCAGCTCACCGGGACAGACCTACGAGCAGTACTTC. Protein: CASSPGQTYEQYF.

This clone was found a few times. The rearrangement joins TRBV5-1 to TRBJ1-1; maybe TRBD1 (6 bases). Germline V gene lookup returns CDR1 SGHRS and CDR2 YFSETQ. Trimming cost V 0 bases and J 5 bases, with 17 bases left between them. The CDR3 runs to 16 residues. In DNA form, the CDR3 reads TGCGCCAGCAGCTTGGGGACAGTGGGGCGGGGGACTGAAGCTTTCTTT. Its protein is CASSLGTVGRGTEAFF.

The chain has TRBV4-1 and TRBJ2-7; the match to TRBD1 covers 9 bases. CDR3 length: 16 residues. J gave up 5 bases and V 2 bases, and 10 bases lay outside the gene matches. Germline CDR1 is MGHRA and CDR2 is YSYEKL. In nucleotides, the CDR3 is TGCGCCAGCAGCCAAACCGGGACAGGGAGGTGGAACGAGCAGTACTTC. It yields the protein CASSQTGTGRWNEQYF.

This chain connects TRBV15 to TRBJ1-4, with a tentative D call TRBD1 (5 bases). V was pared by 1 base and J by 3 bases, with 9 bases between. There are 15 residues in the CDR3. The germline gives CDR1 LNHNV, CDR2 YYDKDF (reference sequence). CDR3 coding DNA: TGTGCCACCAGCAGAGCGAAGGGGTCTAATGAAAAACTGTTTTTT. It specifies CATSRAKGSNEKLFF.

The V gene is TRBV6-5, the J gene TRBJ1-2; a weak D match, TRBD1 (5 bases). V was shortened by 2 bases and J by 2 bases, with 15 bases between the two germline ends. CDR3 size: 16 residues. Germline-derived CDR1 and CDR2 are MNHEY and SVGAGI. The chain's CDR3 is CASSYGGKYPNYGYTF. As DNA, the CDR3 is TGTGCCAGCAGTTACGGGGGGAAGTATCCAAACTATGGCTACACCTTC.

The chain carries TRBV30 and TRBJ2-2; the D gene is possibly TRBD2 (6 bases). The CDR3 contains 13 residues. The V gene lost 4 bases and the J gene lost 5 bases, with 11 bases spanning the gap. Germline CDR1 and CDR2: GTSNPN and SVGIG (reference sequence). The CDR3 here is CAWKSGRTGELFF. DNA of the CDR3: TGTGCCTGGAAGTCCGGGAGAACCGGGGAGCTGTTTTTT.

The chain carries TRBV15 and TRBJ1-1; D is perhaps TRBD1 (6 bases). Germline V CDR1 and CDR2: LNHNV, YYDKDF (reference sequence). The V end was cut by 1 base, the J end by 11 bases, with 17 bases between. This CDR3 contains 14 residues. CDR3 amino acids: CATSRAPITGSAFF. CDR3 sequence (DNA): TGTGCCACCAGCAGAGCCCCCATAACAGGGTCGGCTTTCTTT.

The chain links TRBV11-2 to TRBJ2-7; tentative D call: TRBD1 (6 bases). Germline loops: CDR1 SGHAT, CDR2 FQNNGV. The V and J ends lost 5 bases and 1 base respectively, with 15 bases between them. The CDR3 length is 15 residues. CDR3 sequence: CASSLQGLFSYEQYF. DNA of the CDR3: TGTGCCAGCAGCCTTCAGGGGTTGTTTTCCTACGAGCAGTACTTC.

This chain links TRBV6-5 with TRBJ2-7; no firm D call. This CDR3 region has 14 residues. The germline gives CDR1 MNHEY, CDR2 SVGAGI. The V and J ends lost 5 bases and 0 bases respectively, with 11 bases between them. The CDR3 DNA reads as TGTGCCAGCAGTCGACAACAAAGCTCCTACGAGCAGTACTTC. This encodes CASSRQQSSYEQYF.